The T cell receptor beta chain described here comes from a study of blood T cell repertoires in COVID-19. Study-level information: Samples representing acute and convalescent COVID-19 were sourced from the United States, Italy and Spain. PBMCs, B-cell-depleted T cells, or T cells were the source of the cDNA or gDNA that made up the material.

In the authors' workflow: Researchers report that nucleated cell counts were estimated from reference gene primer amplification. Measured with immunoSEQ multiplex PCR; TCRdb has only the in-frame clones, and not every one. Clone size and the V and J calls come from that table; the DNA yielded D and trimming. The sample includes about 90,000 clones, roughly 80% seen only once; the top ten take 25%. The CDR3 runs 15 residues. CDR1 is MNHNS and CDR2 is SASEGT in the germline V gene. Trimming removed 0 bases from V and 3 bases from J; junction bases left unmatched: 2. The receptor's source is a man older than 75 with active or convalescent COVID-19. This chain links TRBV6-1 with TRBJ1-2; 9 bases match TRBD1. Material for sequencing was peripheral blood. CDR3 sequence reads: CASSEADRGYYGYTF. In DNA, the CDR3 is TGTGCCAGCAGTGAAGCAGACAGGGGGTACTATGGCTACACCTTC.